The 16 T cell receptor beta chains in this list originate from one sample, sequenced in a study of T cell repertoires in cytomegalovirus infection. TCRdb processed the reads anew with MiXCR; each CDR3 protein has one entry. Of 300,000 or so distinct CDR3 sequences listed, 20% to 30% are singletons. Antigen specificity for these receptors is unknown. The specimen comprised cultured PBMCs, sampled from culture after CMV antigen stimulation. The receptors stem from a human donor in good health (CMV status not recorded). Some clones in this sample may be carry-over from other donors' samples.

This chain joins TRBV25-1 and TRBJ2-1; either TRBD1 or TRBD2 may supply D (5 bases each). Trimming removed 3 bases at V and 10 bases at J, with 13 bases between. Germline V lookup: CDR1 MGHDK, CDR2 SYGVNS. CDR3 length: 13 residues. Here the CDR3 DNA reads TGTGCCAGCAGTGATGATCGGGGCTTGGAGCAGTTCTTC. Encoded protein: CASSDDRGLEQFF. Based on the CDR3 plus reference TRBV25-1 and TRBJ2-1, the full variable domain is EADIYQTPRYLVIGTGKKITLECSQTMGHDKMYWYQQDPGMELHLIHYSYGVNSTEKGDLSSESTVSRIRTEHFPLTLESARPSHTSQYLCASSDDRGLEQFFGPGTRLTVL.

This clonotype has just one count. The gene calls are TRBV11-2 and TRBJ1-2, with D possibly TRBD1 on 5 matching bases. V lost 4 bases and J lost 0, with 24 bases in between. CDR1 and CDR2 (germline): SGHAT, FQNNGV. This CDR3 is 19 amino acids long. CDR3 region: CASSSMVGNYRQANYGYTF. CDR3 coding DNA: TGTGCCAGCAGCTCGATGGTGGGGAACTACAGGCAAGCTAACTATGGCTACACCTTC.

This clonotype has a single count. A single base separates this from a much larger clone, so it may be a read error. The CDR3 is CASPDSGRVYNQPQHF. The CDR3 nucleotides are TGTGCCAGCCCGGACAGCGGAAGGGTATACAATCAGCCCCAGCATTTT. The chain combines TRBV6-2 or TRBV6-3 with TRBJ1-5, with D possibly being TRBD1 (6 bases). CDR3 length: 16 residues. Trimming pared 8 bases from V and 3 bases from J, leaving 20 bases between. The V gene's germline CDR1 is MNHEY and CDR2 SVGEGT.

This clonotype was picked up many times. The CDR3 DNA reads as TGTGCCAGCAGCTTTTTGGACAGGGCTGGAAACACCATATATTTT. It encodes CASSFLDRAGNTIYF. V gene TRBV11-2 combines with J gene TRBJ1-3, with 8 bases matching TRBD1. The germline CDR1 and CDR2 sequences are SGHAT and FQNNGV. Trimming cost V 3 bases and J 2 bases; bases outside gene matches: 3. This CDR3 is built from 15 residues.

CDR3 DNA: TGTGCCAGCAGTGCATCAGGAGTGAGAGATACGCAGTATTTT. Its translation is CASSASGVRDTQYF. The chain couples TRBV2 to TRBJ2-3; D gene ambiguous. V was clipped by 4 bases and J by 5 bases, with 13 bases between them. The CDR3 has 14 residues. Looked up from germline, CDR1 is SNHLY and CDR2 is FYNNEI. The full variable domain, with the rest looked up from reference TRBV2 and TRBJ2-3, is EPEVTQTPSHQVTQMGQEVILRCVPISNHLYFYWYRQILGQKVEFLVSFYNNEISEKSEIFDDQFSVERPDGSNFTLKIRSTKLEDSAMYFCASSASGVRDTQYFGPGTRLTVL.

This clonotype was found a few times. The chain employs TRBV6-2 or TRBV6-3 and TRBJ2-2; 9 nucleotides match TRBD2. Germline lookup yields CDR1 MNHEY and CDR2 SVGEGT. The J segment lost 6 bases and the V segment lost 4 bases, leaving 6 bases of the junction unmatched. The CDR3 extends over 15 amino acids. The CDR3 loop is CASSFSSGKAGELFF. The CDR3 DNA follows: TGTGCCAGCAGTTTTTCTAGCGGGAAGGCCGGGGAGCTGTTTTTT.

The gene calls are TRBV12-3 or TRBV12-4 and TRBJ1-1; D is uncertain. The ends were cut back, 5 bases at V and 4 bases at J, with 23 bases in the middle. The CDR3 extends over 17 amino acids. The CDR3 spells CASSAYSRLNRRTEAFF. The CDR3 DNA reads as TGTGCCAGCAGTGCATATTCTCGACTGAATCGGCGCACTGAAGCTTTCTTT.

This clonotype has ten or more counts. This chain connects TRBV30 to TRBJ2-3; TRBD1 or TRBD2 may be the D gene (5 bases each). CDR3 length equals 10 residues. Germline V CDR1 and CDR2: GTSNPN, SVGIG (reference sequence). With 5 bases removed from V and 9 bases from J, the gap between germline ends came to 9 bases. Here the CDR3 DNA reads TGTGCCTGGGACAGCGGAACGCAGTATTTT. Its protein is CAWDSGTQYF.

This clonotype was detected a few times. The genes are TRBV24-1 and TRBJ2-1, with 15 bases lining up with TRBD2. Per germline, CDR1 KGHDR and CDR2 SFDVKD. Trimming removed 5 bases from V and 9 bases from J; junction bases left unmatched: 10. This CDR3 has 17 residues. The CDR3 sequence: CATSGPGLAGGRSEQFF. DNA for the CDR3: TGTGCCACCAGTGGGCCGGGACTAGCGGGAGGCCGGAGTGAGCAGTTCTTC.

This clonotype was counted at least ten times. CDR3 nucleotides: TGTGCCAGCAGCCCTGGACACGGGGCTAACATTCAGTACTTC. Protein product: CASSPGHGANIQYF. The chain employs TRBV7-3 and TRBJ2-4, with D perhaps TRBD1 or TRBD2 (5 bases each). The CDR3 sequence is 14 residues long. V dropped 5 bases and J dropped 7 bases, with 15 bases sitting between them. Looked up from germline, CDR1 is SGHTA and CDR2 is FQGTGA.

In its sample, this clonotype was seen a few times. V gene TRBV14 combines with J gene TRBJ2-7, with 12 bases that match TRBD2. From germline, CDR1 is SGHDN and CDR2 FVKESK. The CDR3 extends over 18 amino acids. With V trimmed by 4 bases and J by 3 bases, 13 bases remained unmatched. CDR3 DNA sequence: TGTGCCAGCAGCCTCCGACTAGCGGGAGTCCGGGACTACTACGAGCAGTACGTC. Amino acid sequence: CASSLRLAGVRDYYEQYV.

In regard to this clonotype: An end of the junction does not agree with germline; a read error may underlie this. J is TRBJ2-3 and V is TRBV7-2, with 7 bases aligning to TRBD2. The CDR3 spans 14 residues. The germline V gene encodes CDR1 SGHTA and CDR2 FQGNSA. CDR3 region: CASSCGGSTDTQYF. The CDR3 DNA is TGTGCCAGCAGCTGCGGGGGTAGCACAGATACGCAGTACTTT.

This clonotype was seen at least ten times. The chain is built from TRBV7-2 and TRBJ2-4; 10 bases line up with TRBD2. The V segment lost 4 bases and the J segment 5 bases; nucleotides outside the gene matches: 11. CDR3 length: 17 amino acids. Germline V CDR1 and CDR2: SGHTA, FQGNSA. The CDR3 DNA is TGTGCCAGCAGCTCTCCGAGCGGGAGGGAGTTGGAAAACATTCAGTACTTC. Its protein product is CASSSPSGRELENIQYF.

This clonotype was observed at least ten times. This rearrangement joins TRBV7-2 to TRBJ2-1, with TRBD2 matching over 9 bases. Germline V lookup: CDR1 SGHTA, CDR2 FQGNSA. The V gene end was trimmed by 5 bases and the J gene end by 6 bases; junction bases not matched to a gene: 11. The CDR3 extends over 16 amino acids. The CDR3 protein is CASSRSGLAKANEQFF. The CDR3 bases are TGTGCCAGCAGCCGATCCGGACTAGCGAAAGCCAATGAGCAGTTCTTC.

This clonotype was recorded at least ten times. The rearrangement joins TRBV7-8 to TRBJ2-1; 10 positions match TRBD2. Germline V gene data show CDR1 as SGHVS and CDR2 as FQNEAQ. V lost 3 bases and J lost 4; bases outside the gene matches: 27. The CDR3 spans 23 residues. The CDR3 bases are TGTGCCAGCAGCTTGGAGGTCGAAACCGGGACTAGCGATTATCGACCCGAGTACAATGAGCAGTTCTTC. As protein: CASSLEVETGTSDYRPEYNEQFF.

This clonotype has just a few counts. The J gene is TRBJ2-3, the V gene TRBV20-1, with 7 positions matching TRBD2. This CDR3 region has 15 residues. The germline CDR1 and CDR2 sequences are DFQATT and SNEGSKA (reference sequence). V dropped 6 bases and J dropped 4; count of bases not matched to a gene: 13. Here the CDR3 reads CSAPGTTGSADTQYF. In DNA form, the CDR3 reads TGCAGTGCCCCCGGGACTACCGGGTCGGCAGATACGCAGTATTTT.